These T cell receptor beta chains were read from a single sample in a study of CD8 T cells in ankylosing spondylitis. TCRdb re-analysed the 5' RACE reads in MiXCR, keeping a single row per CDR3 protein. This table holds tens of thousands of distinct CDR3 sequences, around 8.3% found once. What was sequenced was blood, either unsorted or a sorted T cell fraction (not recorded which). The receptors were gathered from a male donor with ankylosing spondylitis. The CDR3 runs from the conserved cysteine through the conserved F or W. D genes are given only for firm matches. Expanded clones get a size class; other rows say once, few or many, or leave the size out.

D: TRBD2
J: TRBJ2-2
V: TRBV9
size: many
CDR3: CASSPPAGVAGVPGELFF
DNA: TGTGCCAGCAGCCCCCCGGCCGGGGTAGCGGGAGTCCCCGGGGAGCTGTTTTTT

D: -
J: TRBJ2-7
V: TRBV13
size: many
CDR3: CASSFEGYEQYF
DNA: TGTGCCAGCAGCTTTGAGGGATACGAGCAGTACTTC

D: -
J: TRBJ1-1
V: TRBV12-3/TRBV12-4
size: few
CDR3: CASSLNVLTEAFF
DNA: TGTGCCAGCAGTTTAAATGTCTTAACTGAAGCTTTCTTT

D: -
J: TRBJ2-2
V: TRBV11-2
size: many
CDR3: CASSLELRGAGELFF
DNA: TGTGCCAGCAGCTTAGAACTTAGAGGAGCCGGGGAGCTGTTTTTT

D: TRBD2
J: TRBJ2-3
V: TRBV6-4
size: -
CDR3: CASSDSAGRDADTQYF
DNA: TGTGCCAGCAGTGACTCGGCAGGGAGGGACGCAGATACGCAGTATTTT

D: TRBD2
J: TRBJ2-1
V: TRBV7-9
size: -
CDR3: CASSKIVAGGRYNEQFF
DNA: TGTGCCAGCAGCAAAATAGTGGCGGGAGGGAGGTACAATGAGCAGTTCTTC

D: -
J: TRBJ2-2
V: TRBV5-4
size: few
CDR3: CASSPREGAWTGELFF
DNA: TGTGCCAGCAGCCCCCGGGAGGGGGCCTGGACCGGGGAGCTGTTTTTT

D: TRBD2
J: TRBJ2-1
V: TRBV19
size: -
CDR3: CASSTRTSGPNEQFF
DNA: TGTGCCAGTAGTACCAGGACTAGCGGGCCAAATGAGCAGTTCTTC

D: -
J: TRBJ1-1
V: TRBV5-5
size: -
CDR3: CASSWAGENTEAFF
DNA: TGTGCCAGCAGCTGGGCAGGGGAGAACACTGAAGCTTTCTTT

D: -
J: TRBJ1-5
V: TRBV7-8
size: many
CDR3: CASSLTGLNQPQHF
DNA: TGTGCCAGCAGCTTGACAGGCCTGAATCAGCCCCAGCATTTT